This T cell receptor beta chain stems from a study of CD8+ T cells in alopecia areata (dated by TCRdb to 2017 to 2018). With regard to the full study: Treated patients were enrolled in an open-label pilot trial of oral tofacitinib at 5 to 10 mg twice daily for moderate-to-severe alopecia areata. Patients stayed on tofacitinib for 6 to 18 months and then had 6 months of follow-up off drug so that delayed response and recurrence could be assessed. Disease severity in treated patients was measured with the SALT score, which quantifies the percentage of affected scalp surface area. The study used high-throughput TCRbeta sequencing to examine T cell clonal expansion in alopecia areata, in both the C3H/HeJ mouse model and human patients. On the human side, TCRbeta sequencing was run on scalp tissue and on sorted CD4+ and CD8+ peripheral blood T cells from healthy controls and from alopecia areata patients with either patchy or totalis/universalis disease. Patients on tofacitinib were biopsied at baseline and after 4 and 24 weeks of treatment, and several of the patients also had a later scalp biopsy. Clonality in the scalp was compared among normal scalp (n=4), patchy alopecia areata scalp (n=8), and alopecia totalis/universalis scalp (n=8). The RNA source kit depended on sample type: the PAXgene miRNA kit for fixed scalp, the miRNeasy kit for PBMCs, and the RNeasy kit for mouse skin. TCRbeta CDR3 regions were amplified by immunoSEQ multiplex PCR with 35 Vbeta forward and 13 Jbeta reverse primers.

This sample's time point label indicates: 24 weeks on oral tofacitinib. Explained via the paper, the treatment or condition label denotes: oral pan-JAK inhibitor, 5-10 mg twice daily. From alopecia areata patients, peripheral blood was collected along with lesional scalp punch biopsies. PBMCs were separated by density centrifugation and stained for CD3, CD4 and CD8, after which CD4+ and CD8+ T cells were sorted on a FACSAria. The investigation overall reported the following: TCR sequences shared between patients were less clear than in mice, possibly partly because of HLA diversity in the patient population. Compared with normal scalp, lesional scalp, particularly in alopecia totalis/universalis, had higher clonality and more expanded CD8+ clones, which suggests antigenic drive. During tofacitinib treatment, many expanded lesional clones stuck around in both scalp and blood, and this persistence may partly explain why relapse happens after treatment is stopped. Unlike mouse skin, where gammadelta T cells dominate, normal human skin contains resident alphabeta T cells that get sequenced too, which complicates analysis of the scalp TCR repertoire. Tofacitinib significantly decreased scalp clonality and the number of expanded CD8+ clones among the top 100 scalp clones. Because the treated cohort was small and had only one nonresponder, larger studies are needed to examine links between baseline CD8+ expansion and response.

Points on this clone: This receptor's antigen is unknown. No much larger clone is present one base from it, and per-base qualities are unavailable.

The CDR3 spans 12 residues, from the cysteine through the phenylalanine. Only the CDR3 part of the read is kept: 36 bases, read in frame from the first base. The V end gives up 8 bases and the J end 4 bases, leaving 3 bases in the junction not matched to a gene. CDR1 and CDR2 are read off the germline V gene (reference sequence) as LNHNV and YYDKDF. The library relied on the immunoSEQ multiplex PCR assay. To provide template for TCR sequencing, every sample had RNA extracted and reverse transcribed into cDNA. First-strand cDNA was synthesized using SuperScript III with a 2:1 mix of oligo-dT and random hexamers. Amplification bias was assessed with a synthetic immune receptor repertoire, and residual bias was removed computationally. Concerning the study's data processing: Raw reads were preprocessed to remove errors, and CDR3 was defined according to IMGT conventions as the region from the conserved cysteine to phenylalanine. Clonality was computed by normalizing Shannon entropy by log2 of the number of productive unique TCRs and subtracting the result from 1. Scalp TCRbeta sequences were cross-referenced with sorted blood CD4 and CD8 repertoires so that the CD4 or CD8 identity of scalp clones could be inferred. TCRdb re-hosts the immuneACCESS table, in-frame sequences only. Its copies lack some clones; in the studies checked, an unresolved V gene accounts for under half of them, and the cause for the rest is not known. That table furnishes V, J and clone size, whereas the DNA furnished D and trimming. Across this sample there are roughly 200,000 clones, with 40% to 65% seen only once. The ten most abundant clones make up approximately 11% of the sample.

This receptor chain uses TRBV15 and TRBJ2-7; 9 of the junction bases match TRBD1. Sequences were derived from CD8+ T cells sorted from blood, sampled at week 24, from a patient treated with tofacitinib. The TCR originated in a human donor with alopecia areata. At the DNA level, the sequence is TGTGCCACCGGAGACAGGGGGTACGAGCAGTACTTC. Translated, it reads CATGDRGYEQYF. Reference TRBV15 and TRBJ2-7 genes cover what lies past the CDR3, so the full variable domain is DAMVIQNPRYQVTQFGKPVTLSCSQTLNHNVMYWYQQKSSQAPKLLFHYYDKDFNNEADTPDNFQSRRPNTSFCFLDIRSPGLGDTAMYLCATGDRGYEQYFGPGTRLTVT.